The clone carrying this T cell receptor (beta chain) occurred many times. The data were obtained in a study of T cells in Graves' hyperthyroidism and ophthalmopathy. Disease lasting under 3 months, a NOSPECS grade of at least 4, and a Clinical Activity Score of at least 3 were features of the ophthalmopathy patients. Exclusion followed for patients with uncontrolled infection, other autoimmune disease, pregnancy or lactation. Clinical symptoms, serum thyroxine, TRAb, thyroid ultrasound and orbital computed tomography informed diagnoses. RNA transcripts gave rise to amplified TCR beta CDR3 regions. Primed by the HTBI set, a first-round RT-PCR was run on the TCR CDR3. TCRdb reprocessed the multiplex PCR reads with MiXCR, giving one entry per CDR3 protein. The table includes a few hundred thousand distinct CDR3 sequences, roughly 17% detected once. Germline assignment: CDR1 SGHAT and CDR2 FQNNGV. This CDR3 region has 12 residues. V lost 3 bases and J lost 5, with 8 bases in between.

The clonotype comes from a woman in her late teens or twenties with Graves' ophthalmopathy. Material: blood. This sequence joins TRBV11-2 and TRBJ2-7; D remains unclear. The CDR3 nucleotides are TGTGCCAGCAGCTTGTGGGGAAACGAGCAGTACTTC. Amino acid sequence: CASSLWGNEQYF.